This T cell receptor (beta chain) was captured in a study of blood T cell repertoires in COVID-19. With V trimmed by 3 bases and J by 4 bases, 8 bases remained unmatched. CDR3 length: 16 residues. Germline values: CDR1 LGHNA, CDR2 YSLEER. As processed by the authors: Amplifying reference gene primers gave estimates of nucleated cell counts. Produced via immunoSEQ multiplex PCR; TCRdb's table is partial and in-frame only. V and J calls and clone size come straight from that table; D and trimming were deduced from the DNA. In the table there are about 250,000 clones, 87% of which are singletons. The clonotype comes from a woman under 40 with acute COVID-19. The V call is TRBV4-3, the J call TRBJ2-1; 8 bases are shared with TRBD2. Sequencing used PBMCs or T cells enriched from blood (not recorded which). Written as DNA, the CDR3 is TGCGCCAGCAGCCAGGTCGCGAGCGGGGGATACAATGAGCAGTTCTTC. Translated, it gives CASSQVASGGYNEQFF.